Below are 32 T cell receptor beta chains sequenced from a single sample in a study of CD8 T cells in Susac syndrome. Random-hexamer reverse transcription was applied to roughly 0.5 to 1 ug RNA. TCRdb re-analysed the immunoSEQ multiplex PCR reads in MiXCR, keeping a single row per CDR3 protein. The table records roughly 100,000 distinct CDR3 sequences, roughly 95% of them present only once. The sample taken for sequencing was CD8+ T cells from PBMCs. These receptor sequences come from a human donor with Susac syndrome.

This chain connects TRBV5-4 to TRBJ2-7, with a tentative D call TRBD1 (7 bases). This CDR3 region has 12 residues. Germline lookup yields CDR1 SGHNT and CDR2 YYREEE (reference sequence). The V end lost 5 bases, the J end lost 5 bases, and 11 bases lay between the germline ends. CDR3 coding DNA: TGTGCCAGCAGTCGGGGGACAGACGAGCAGTACTTC. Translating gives CASSRGTDEQYF.

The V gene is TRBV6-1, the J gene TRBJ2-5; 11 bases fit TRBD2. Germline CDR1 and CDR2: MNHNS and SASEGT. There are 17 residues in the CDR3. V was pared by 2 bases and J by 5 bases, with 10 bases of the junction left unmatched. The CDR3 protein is CASSENVAGGLEETQYF. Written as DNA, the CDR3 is TGTGCCAGCAGTGAAAACGTAGCGGGGGGGCTCGAGGAGACCCAGTACTTC.

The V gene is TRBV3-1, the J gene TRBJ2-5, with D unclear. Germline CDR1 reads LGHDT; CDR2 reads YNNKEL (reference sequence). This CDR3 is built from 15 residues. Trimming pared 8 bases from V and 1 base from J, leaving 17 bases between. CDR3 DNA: TGTGCCAGCTCGAGCCAAGGCAAACTCCAAGAGACCCAGTACTTC. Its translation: CASSSQGKLQETQYF.

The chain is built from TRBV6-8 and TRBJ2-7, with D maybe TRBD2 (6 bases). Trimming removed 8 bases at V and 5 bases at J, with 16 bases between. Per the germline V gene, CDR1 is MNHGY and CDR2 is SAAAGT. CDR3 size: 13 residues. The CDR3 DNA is TGTGCCAGCCGGGGACTGGGGAGGAACGAGCAGTACTTC. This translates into CASRGLGRNEQYF.

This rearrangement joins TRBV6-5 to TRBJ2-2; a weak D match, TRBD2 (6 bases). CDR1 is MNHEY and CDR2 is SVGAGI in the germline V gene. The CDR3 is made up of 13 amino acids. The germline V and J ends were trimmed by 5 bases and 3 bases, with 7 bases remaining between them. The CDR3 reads CASSPGDTGELFF. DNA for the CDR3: TGTGCCAGCAGTCCGGGGGACACCGGGGAGCTGTTTTTT.

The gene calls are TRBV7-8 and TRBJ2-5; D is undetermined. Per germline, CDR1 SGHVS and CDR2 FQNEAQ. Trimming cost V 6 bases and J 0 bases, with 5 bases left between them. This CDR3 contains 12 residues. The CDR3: CASREYQETQYF. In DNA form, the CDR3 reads TGTGCCAGCAGGGAGTACCAAGAGACCCAGTACTTC.

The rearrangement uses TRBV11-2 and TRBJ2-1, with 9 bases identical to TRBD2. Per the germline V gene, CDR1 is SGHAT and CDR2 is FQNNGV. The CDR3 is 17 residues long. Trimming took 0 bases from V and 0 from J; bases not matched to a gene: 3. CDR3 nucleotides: TGTGCCAGCAGCTTAGATCCTAGCGGGGTCTCCTACAATGAGCAGTTCTTC. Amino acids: CASSLDPSGVSYNEQFF.

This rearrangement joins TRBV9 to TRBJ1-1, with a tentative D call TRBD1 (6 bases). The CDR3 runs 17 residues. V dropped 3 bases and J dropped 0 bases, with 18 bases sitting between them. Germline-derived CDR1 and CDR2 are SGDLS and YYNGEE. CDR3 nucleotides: TGTGCCAGCAGCGGAATTACAGGGCCTCCTTTGAACACTGAAGCTTTCTTT. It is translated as CASSGITGPPLNTEAFF. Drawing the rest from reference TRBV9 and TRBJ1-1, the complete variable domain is DSGVTQTPKHLITATGQRVTLRCSPRSGDLSVYWYQQSLDQGLQFLIQYYNGEERAKGNILERFSAQQFPDLHSELNLSSLELGDSALYFCASSGITGPPLNTEAFFGQGTRLTVV.

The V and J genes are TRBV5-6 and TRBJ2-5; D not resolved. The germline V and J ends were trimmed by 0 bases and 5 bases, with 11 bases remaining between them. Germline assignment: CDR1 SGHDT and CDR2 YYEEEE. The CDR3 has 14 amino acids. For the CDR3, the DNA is TGTGCCAGCAGCTTGGGGGCTAGGGTTGAGACCCAGTACTTC. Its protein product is CASSLGARVETQYF.

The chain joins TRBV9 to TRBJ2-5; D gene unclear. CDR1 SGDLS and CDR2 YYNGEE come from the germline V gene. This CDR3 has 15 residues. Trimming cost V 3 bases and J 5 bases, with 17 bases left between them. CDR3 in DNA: TGTGCCAGCAGCGCCGAGTCACGTCAGTGGGAGACCCAGTACTTC. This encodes CASSAESRQWETQYF.

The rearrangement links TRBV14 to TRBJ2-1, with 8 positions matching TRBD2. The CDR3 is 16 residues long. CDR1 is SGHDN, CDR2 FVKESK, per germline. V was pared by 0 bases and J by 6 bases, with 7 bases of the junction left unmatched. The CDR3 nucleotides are TGTGCCAGCAGCCAAGACCTAGCGGGTCTGCGCAATGAGCAGTTCTTC. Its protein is CASSQDLAGLRNEQFF.

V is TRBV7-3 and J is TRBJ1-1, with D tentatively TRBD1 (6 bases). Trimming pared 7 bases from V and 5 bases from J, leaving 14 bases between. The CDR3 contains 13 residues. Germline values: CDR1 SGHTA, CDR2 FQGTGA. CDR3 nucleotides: TGTGCCAGCACGTCGCCAGGGGAGACTGAAGCTTTCTTT. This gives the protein CASTSPGETEAFF.

In DNA form, the CDR3 reads TGTGCCAGCAGTTACCAGGACAGGCAGACTGAAGCTTTCTTT. This encodes CASSYQDRQTEAFF. V gene TRBV6-2 or TRBV6-3 combines with J gene TRBJ1-1, with 7 nucleotides matching TRBD1. This CDR3 comprises 14 residues. Trimming cost V 2 bases and J 5 bases; bases outside gene matches: 5. Germline assignment: CDR1 MNHEY and CDR2 SVGEGT.

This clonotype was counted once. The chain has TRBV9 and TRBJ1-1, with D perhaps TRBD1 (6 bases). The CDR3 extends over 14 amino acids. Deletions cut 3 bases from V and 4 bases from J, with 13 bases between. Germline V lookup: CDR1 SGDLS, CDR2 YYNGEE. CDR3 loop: CASSGSGDATEAFF. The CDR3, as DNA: TGTGCCAGCAGCGGATCAGGGGACGCCACTGAAGCTTTCTTT. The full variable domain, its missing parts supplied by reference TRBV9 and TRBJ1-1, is DSGVTQTPKHLITATGQRVTLRCSPRSGDLSVYWYQQSLDQGLQFLIQYYNGEERAKGNILERFSAQQFPDLHSELNLSSLELGDSALYFCASSGSGDATEAFFGQGTRLTVV.

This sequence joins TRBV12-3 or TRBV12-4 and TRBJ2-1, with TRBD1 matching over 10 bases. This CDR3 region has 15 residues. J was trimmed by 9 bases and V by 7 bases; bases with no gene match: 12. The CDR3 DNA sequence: TGTGCCAGCACCGGGGGGACAGGGGATGCCGGTGAGCAGTTCTTC. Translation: CASTGGTGDAGEQFF.

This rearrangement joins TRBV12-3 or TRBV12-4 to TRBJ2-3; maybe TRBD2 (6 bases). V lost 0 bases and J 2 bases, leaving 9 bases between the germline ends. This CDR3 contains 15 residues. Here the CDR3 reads CASSLAPDYTDTQYF. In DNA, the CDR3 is TGTGCCAGCAGTTTAGCCCCGGACTACACAGATACGCAGTATTTT.

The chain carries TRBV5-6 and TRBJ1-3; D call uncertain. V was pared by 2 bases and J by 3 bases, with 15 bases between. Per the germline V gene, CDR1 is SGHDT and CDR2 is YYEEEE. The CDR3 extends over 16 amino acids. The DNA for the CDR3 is TGTGCCAGCAGCTTCGGAGAGGGCTCACGTGGAAACACCATATATTTT. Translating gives CASSFGEGSRGNTIYF.

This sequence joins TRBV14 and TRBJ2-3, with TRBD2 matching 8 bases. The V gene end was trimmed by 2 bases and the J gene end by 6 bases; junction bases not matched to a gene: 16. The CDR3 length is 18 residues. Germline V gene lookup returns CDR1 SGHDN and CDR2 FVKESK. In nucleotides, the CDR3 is TGTGCCAGCAGCCAATGGTACAGGACTAGCCCGAGGGCCGATACGCAGTATTTT. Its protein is CASSQWYRTSPRADTQYF.

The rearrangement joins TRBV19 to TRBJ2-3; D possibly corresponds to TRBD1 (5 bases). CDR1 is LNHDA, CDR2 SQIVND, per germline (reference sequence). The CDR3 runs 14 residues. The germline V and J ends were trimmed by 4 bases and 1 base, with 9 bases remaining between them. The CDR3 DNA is TGTGCCAGTAGTACAGGGATGGGCACAGATACGCAGTATTTT. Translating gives CASSTGMGTDTQYF. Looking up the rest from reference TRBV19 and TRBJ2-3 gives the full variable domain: DGGITQSPKYLFRKEGQNVTLSCEQNLNHDAMYWYRQDPGQGLRLIYYSQIVNDFQKGDIAEGYSVSREKKESFPLTVTSAQKNPTAFYLCASSTGMGTDTQYFGPGTRLTVL.

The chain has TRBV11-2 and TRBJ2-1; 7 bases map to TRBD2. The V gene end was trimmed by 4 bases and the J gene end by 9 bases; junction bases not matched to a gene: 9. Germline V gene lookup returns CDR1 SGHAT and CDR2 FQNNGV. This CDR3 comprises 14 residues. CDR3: CASSSDPGLVEQFF. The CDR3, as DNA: TGTGCCAGCAGCTCCGACCCTGGACTAGTTGAGCAGTTCTTC.

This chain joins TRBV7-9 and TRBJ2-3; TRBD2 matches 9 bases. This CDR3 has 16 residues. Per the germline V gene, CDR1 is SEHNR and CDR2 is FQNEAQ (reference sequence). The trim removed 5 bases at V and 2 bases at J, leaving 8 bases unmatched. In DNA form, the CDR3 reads TGTGCCAGCAGCCCCGGGACTAGCAGTTTCACAGATACGCAGTATTTT. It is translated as CASSPGTSSFTDTQYF.

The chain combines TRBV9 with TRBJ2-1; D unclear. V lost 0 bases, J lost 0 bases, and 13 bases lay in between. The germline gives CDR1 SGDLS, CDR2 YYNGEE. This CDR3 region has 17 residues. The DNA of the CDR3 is TGTGCCAGCAGCGTAGGGACCGGTGGCATCTCCTACAATGAGCAGTTCTTC. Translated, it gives CASSVGTGGISYNEQFF.

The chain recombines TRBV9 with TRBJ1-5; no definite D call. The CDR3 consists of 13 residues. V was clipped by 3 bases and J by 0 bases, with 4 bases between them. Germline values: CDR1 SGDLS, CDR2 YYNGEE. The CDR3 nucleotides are TGTGCCAGCAGCGGGAATAGCAATCAGCCCCAGCATTTT. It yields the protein CASSGNSNQPQHF.

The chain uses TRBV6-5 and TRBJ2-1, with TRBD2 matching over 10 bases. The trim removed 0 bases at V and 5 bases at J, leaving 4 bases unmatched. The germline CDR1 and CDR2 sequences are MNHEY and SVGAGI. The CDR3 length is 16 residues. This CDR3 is CASSYSAGGPHNEQFF. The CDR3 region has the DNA TGTGCCAGCAGTTACTCAGCGGGGGGGCCCCACAATGAGCAGTTCTTC.

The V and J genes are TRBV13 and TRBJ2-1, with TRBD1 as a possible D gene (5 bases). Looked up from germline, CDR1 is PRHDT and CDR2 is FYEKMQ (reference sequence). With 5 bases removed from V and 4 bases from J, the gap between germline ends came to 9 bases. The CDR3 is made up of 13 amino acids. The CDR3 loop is CASSPRQYNEQFF. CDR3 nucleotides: TGTGCCAGCAGCCCACGACAGTACAATGAGCAGTTCTTC. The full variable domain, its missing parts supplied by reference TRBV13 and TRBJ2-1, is AAGVIQSPRHLIKEKRETATLKCYPIPRHDTVYWYQQGPGQDPQFLISFYEKMQSDKGSIPDRFSAQQFSDYHSELNMSSLELGDSALYFCASSPRQYNEQFFGPGTRLTVL.

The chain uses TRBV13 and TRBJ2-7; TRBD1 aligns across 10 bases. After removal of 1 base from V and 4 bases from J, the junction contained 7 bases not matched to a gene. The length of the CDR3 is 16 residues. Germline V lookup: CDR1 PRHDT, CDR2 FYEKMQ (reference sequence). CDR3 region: CASSLAGGDRGYEQYF. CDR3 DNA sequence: TGTGCCAGCAGCTTAGCCGGGGGGGACAGGGGATACGAGCAGTACTTC.

For the CDR3, the DNA is TGCAGTGCTAGACCCCGGCGGACAGCTACGCCCTACGAGCAGTACTTC. This sequence encodes CSARPRRTATPYEQYF. This rearrangement joins TRBV20-1 to TRBJ2-7, with TRBD1 as a possible D gene (6 bases). CDR3 size: 16 residues. The germline gives CDR1 DFQATT, CDR2 SNEGSKA (reference sequence). Trimming stripped 2 bases from V and 2 bases from J, with 19 bases between.

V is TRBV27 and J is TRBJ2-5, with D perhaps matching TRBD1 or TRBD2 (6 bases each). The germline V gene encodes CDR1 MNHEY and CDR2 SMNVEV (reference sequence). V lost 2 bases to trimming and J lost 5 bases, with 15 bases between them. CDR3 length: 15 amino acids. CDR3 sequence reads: CASSLLPQGRETQYF. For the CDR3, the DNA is TGTGCCAGCAGTTTACTACCCCAGGGGAGGGAGACCCAGTACTTC.

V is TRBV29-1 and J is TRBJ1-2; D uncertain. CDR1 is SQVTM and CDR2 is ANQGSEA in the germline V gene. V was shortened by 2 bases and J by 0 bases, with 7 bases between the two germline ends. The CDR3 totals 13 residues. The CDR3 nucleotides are TGCAGCGTTGAATCTGGAGCTAACTATGGCTACACCTTC. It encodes CSVESGANYGYTF.

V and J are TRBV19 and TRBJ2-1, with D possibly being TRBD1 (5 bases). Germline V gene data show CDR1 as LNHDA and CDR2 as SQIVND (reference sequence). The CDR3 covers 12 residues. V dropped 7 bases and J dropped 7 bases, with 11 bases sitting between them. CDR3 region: CASTPDTNEQFF. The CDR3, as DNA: TGTGCCAGTACCCCGGACACGAATGAGCAGTTCTTC.

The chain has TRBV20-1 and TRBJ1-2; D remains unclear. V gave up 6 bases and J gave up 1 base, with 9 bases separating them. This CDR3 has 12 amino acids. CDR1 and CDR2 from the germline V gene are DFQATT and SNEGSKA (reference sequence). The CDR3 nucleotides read TGCAGTGCCTGGGCTCATAACTATGGCTACACCTTC. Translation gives CSAWAHNYGYTF.

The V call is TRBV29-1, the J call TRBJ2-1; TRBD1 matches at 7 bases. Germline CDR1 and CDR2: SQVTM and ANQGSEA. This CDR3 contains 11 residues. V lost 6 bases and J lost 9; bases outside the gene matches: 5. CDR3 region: CSVPQGTEQFF. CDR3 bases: TGCAGCGTACCACAGGGGACTGAGCAGTTCTTC.